A selection of T cell receptor beta chains follows, all from one sample in a study of T cell responses to AZD1222 COVID-19 vaccine. Profiling relied on immunoSEQ multiplex PCR, and the TCRdb table lists in-frame clones only, not all of them. Altogether tens of thousands of clones are present, less than 90% being singletons, with the ten largest covering roughly 5.1%. The starting material was peripheral blood, obtained 28 days after the second AZD1222 dose. Receptor source: an adult who received the AZD1222 COVID-19 vaccine. The CDR3 runs from the conserved cysteine through the conserved F or W.

CDR3 protein | J gene | CDR3 length | V gene
CASSYSPTGNTIYF | TRBJ1-3 | 14 | TRBV6-5
CASSLVGSYNEQFF | TRBJ2-1 | 14 | TRBV5-4
CASSLGLSKTYEQYF | TRBJ2-7 | 15 | TRBV7-2
CASSRDRGFHEQYF | TRBJ2-7 | 14 | TRBV2
CASTTGNYGYTF | TRBJ1-2 | 12 | TRBV5-1
CASSPDSDSYEQYF | TRBJ2-7 | 14 | TRBV10-2
CASSLVQGAEAFF | TRBJ1-1 | 13 | TRBV5-1
CASGDGTGLTDTQYF | TRBJ2-3 | 15 | TRBV12-5
CASSEVREHGYTF | TRBJ1-2 | 13 | TRBV2
CASSSAVGELFF | TRBJ2-2 | 12 | TRBV12-3/TRBV12-4
CASSLETLGAHEQYF | TRBJ2-7 | 15 | TRBV11-2
CASSTRTGTYGYTF | TRBJ1-2 | 14 | TRBV5-1
CASRRTGSSYEQYF | TRBJ2-7 | 14 | TRBV5-6
CASSLGPSHNSPLHF | TRBJ1-6 | 15 | TRBV11-2
CASSLMGTMNTEAFF | TRBJ1-1 | 15 | TRBV5-1